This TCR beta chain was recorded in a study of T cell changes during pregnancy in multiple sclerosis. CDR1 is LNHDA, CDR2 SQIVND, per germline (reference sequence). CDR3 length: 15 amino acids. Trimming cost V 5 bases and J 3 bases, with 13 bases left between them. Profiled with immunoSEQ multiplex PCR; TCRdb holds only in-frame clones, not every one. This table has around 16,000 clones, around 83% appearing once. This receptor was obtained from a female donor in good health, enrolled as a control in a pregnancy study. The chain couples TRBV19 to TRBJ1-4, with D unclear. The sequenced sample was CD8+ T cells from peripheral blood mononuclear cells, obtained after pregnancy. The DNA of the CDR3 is TGTGCCAGTAGTTATCAGCGGGCTGCTAATGAAAAACTGTTTTTT. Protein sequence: CASSYQRAANEKLFF.